This TCR beta chain was sequenced for a study of brain T cells in children with intractable seizures. This CDR3 contains 18 residues. Germline-derived CDR1 and CDR2 are LNHDA and SQIVND (reference sequence). Trimming left V 2 bases short and J 3 bases short, with 19 bases between. TCRdb keeps only in-frame clones here, not all; method: immunoSEQ multiplex PCR. The sample includes 340,000 or so clones, 93% of them seen just once. Time point specified: blood from clinic visit 5 months post-surgery; TSC patient then seizure free. At least one anti-epileptic drug was given before surgery. This chain joins TRBV19 and TRBJ1-4; maybe TRBD1 (6 bases). This sample comprised peripheral blood, obtained approximately 5 months after surgery. This receptor was obtained from a boy younger than two with tuberous sclerosis and intractable seizures. Here the CDR3 DNA reads TGTGCCAGTAGTATAAATACAGTAAGACGGACAGCTAATGAAAAACTGTTTTTT. Translating it yields CASSINTVRRTANEKLFF. The variable domain in full, completed from reference TRBV19 and TRBJ1-4, reads DGGITQSPKYLFRKEGQNVTLSCEQNLNHDAMYWYRQDPGQGLRLIYYSQIVNDFQKGDIAEGYSVSREKKESFPLTVTSAQKNPTAFYLCASSINTVRRTANEKLFFGSGTQLSVL.